This TCR beta chain emerged from a study of shared clonotypes between healthy human individuals. Study-wide results and caveats: With a few donors compared, about 5.2% of naive CD4 clonotypes were shared.

Deep was the level used in running the assay. In the original processing: Owing to the provision of junction-only sequences devoid of quality scores by immunoSEQ, filtering differed. Clones were read by immunoSEQ multiplex PCR, and TCRdb kept only the in-frame ones, dropping some. D and trimming were read from the DNA, whereas the V and J calls and clone size are those reported in that table. The sample contains some 2.1 million clones, about 95% of which appear only once. Concerning this clone itself: Its antigen is not known.

The CDR3 contains 15 residues. The V gene's germline CDR1 is SEHNR and CDR2 FQNEAQ (reference sequence). V was clipped by 5 bases and J by 8 bases; unmatched bases: 12. Terminally differentiated effector memory CD45RA+ cells were excluded by CCR7 positive selection of CD45RO-negative cells. Donors, without exception, were Caucasian adults residing in Nashville, Tennessee. The origin of this receptor is a man aged 18 to 30 in good health. The chain employs TRBV7-9 and TRBJ2-7; 10 nucleotides match TRBD1. Sequencing input: naive CD8+ T cells sorted from blood. DNA for the CDR3: TGTGCCAGCAGCCCCAGGGGAGGGACAGGGGATCAGCAGTACTTC. Protein sequence: CASSPRGGTGDQQYF. The full variable domain, its missing parts supplied by reference TRBV7-9 and TRBJ2-7, is DTGVSQNPRHKITKRGQNVTFRCDPISEHNRLYWYRQTLGQGPEFLTYFQNEAQLEKSRLLSDRFSAERPKGSFSTLEIQRTEQGDSAMYLCASSPRGGTGDQQYFGPGTRLTVT.